This passage covers 26 T cell receptor beta chains from one sample sequenced in a study of T cells after yellow fever vaccination. TCRdb re-derived calls from the 5' RACE reads in MiXCR, one entry per CDR3 protein. The data show about 250,000 distinct CDR3 sequences, 3.6% seen once. This specimen consisted of PBMCs, obtained 15 days after the yellow fever booster vaccination. The receptors here all came from a man in his late teens or twenties who received the YFV17D yellow fever vaccine.

In this sample, this clonotype turned up many times. DNA of the CDR3: TGTGCCAGCAGACCGGGACGGGAGTACAATGAGCAGTTCTTC. It translates to CASRPGREYNEQFF. The chain links TRBV11-1 to TRBJ2-1; maybe TRBD2 (6 bases). Germline CDR1 SGHAT, CDR2 FQDESV (reference sequence). The CDR3 consists of 14 residues. With 6 bases removed from V and 4 bases from J, the gap between germline ends came to 13 bases.

This chain uses TRBV3-1 with TRBJ2-1; 7 bases are shared with TRBD2. Germline V gene data show CDR1 as LGHDT and CDR2 as YNNKEL (reference sequence). The CDR3 extends over 16 amino acids. V gave up 5 bases and J gave up 2 bases; unmatched junction bases: 9. This chain's CDR3 is CASSYFGSGAYNEQFF. CDR3 sequence (DNA): TGTGCCAGCAGCTACTTTGGCAGCGGGGCCTACAATGAGCAGTTCTTC.

This clonotype has a count of ten or more. The V gene is TRBV2, the J gene TRBJ2-3, with D perhaps matching TRBD2 (6 bases). Germline lookup yields CDR1 SNHLY and CDR2 FYNNEI. The CDR3 sequence is 14 residues long. The V gene lost 7 bases and the J gene lost 6 bases, with 17 bases spanning the gap. CDR3 protein: CASMWGLGVDTQYF. As DNA, the CDR3 is TGTGCCAGCATGTGGGGACTGGGGGTCGATACGCAGTATTTT.

In this sample, this clonotype turned up many times. V is TRBV4-2 and J is TRBJ2-2; 9 nucleotides agree with TRBD2. This CDR3 region has 16 residues. V was pared by 3 bases and J by 1 base, with 3 bases of the junction left unmatched. Germline CDR1 reads LGHNA; CDR2 reads YNFKEQ. CDR3 coding DNA: TGTGCCAGCAGCCACCAGCGGGGGGTGAACACCGGGGAGCTGTTTTTT. Translation gives CASSHQRGVNTGELFF.

The chain uses TRBV5-4 and TRBJ2-2; 7 bases fit TRBD2. CDR1 SGHNT and CDR2 YYREEE come from the germline V gene (reference sequence). CDR3 length: 15 residues. The V and J ends lost 9 bases and 0 bases, in that order; junction bases with no gene match: 8. CDR3 protein: CATKSGDPNTGELFF. DNA for the CDR3: TGTGCCACTAAAAGCGGGGACCCGAACACCGGGGAGCTGTTTTTT.

This clonotype was picked up many times. This rearrangement joins TRBV7-2 to TRBJ2-3; the D is unclear. Germline CDR1 and CDR2: SGHTA and FQGNSA. The CDR3 length is 12 residues. The germline V and J ends were trimmed by 4 bases and 4 bases, with 6 bases remaining between them. In DNA, the CDR3 is TGTGCCAGCAGCTCCCCTGCAGATACGCAGTATTTT. Its protein is CASSSPADTQYF. The full variable domain, with the rest looked up from reference TRBV7-2 and TRBJ2-3, is GAGVSQSPSNKVTEKGKDVELRCDPISGHTALYWYRQSLGQGLEFLIYFQGNSAPDKSGLPSDRFSAERTGGSVSTLTIQRTQQEDSAVYLCASSSPADTQYFGPGTRLTVL.

In this sample, this clonotype turned up many times. The chain has TRBV29-1 and TRBJ2-1, with D tentatively TRBD2 (5 bases). This CDR3 region has 11 residues. V lost 0 bases and J lost 12, with 9 bases in between. Per the germline V gene, CDR1 is SQVTM and CDR2 is ANQGSEA. The DNA of the CDR3 is TGCAGCGTTGAAGATCTTGGAGGGCAGTTCTTC. This sequence encodes CSVEDLGGQFF.

In its sample, this clonotype was seen many times. The chain combines TRBV9 with TRBJ2-7; TRBD1 matches 9 bases. CDR1 is SGDLS and CDR2 is YYNGEE in the germline V gene. The CDR3 runs to 14 residues. J was trimmed by 3 bases and V by 0 bases; bases with no gene match: 1. CDR3 bases: TGTGCCAGCAGCGTAGAGGGACAGGGCTACGAGCAGTACTTC. Protein: CASSVEGQGYEQYF.

This clonotype was counted many times. V is TRBV10-3 and J is TRBJ2-5; D is ambiguous. Trimming shortened V by 2 bases and J by 2 bases, and 9 bases separated the two germline ends. Germline loops: CDR1 ENHRY, CDR2 SYGVKD. The CDR3 extends over 14 amino acids. The CDR3 loop is CAISEGWGQETQYF. The CDR3 DNA reads TGTGCCATCAGTGAGGGATGGGGACAAGAGACCCAGTACTTC.

There are many counts of this clonotype. The rearrangement joins TRBV10-1 to TRBJ1-1; a possible D gene is TRBD1 (5 bases). This CDR3 is built from 14 residues. Deletions cut 5 bases from V and 7 bases from J, with 17 bases between. Germline V gene data show CDR1 as WNHNN and CDR2 as SYGVQD (reference sequence). CDR3 sequence reads: CASSSGASRNEAFF. The CDR3 DNA is TGCGCCAGCAGTTCTGGGGCTTCAAGGAATGAAGCTTTCTTT.

This clonotype was observed at least ten times. The chain uses TRBV29-1 and TRBJ2-3; D may be TRBD2 (5 bases). The CDR3 is made up of 13 amino acids. V was clipped by 4 bases and J by 1 base, with 9 bases between them. CDR1 SQVTM and CDR2 ANQGSEA come from the germline V gene. CDR3 region: CSVVRRGTDTQYF. The DNA of the CDR3 is TGCAGCGTTGTCCGGCGGGGCACAGATACGCAGTATTTT.

Ten or more counts support this clonotype. This chain links TRBV28 with TRBJ1-1; D not certain. The germline gives CDR1 MDHEN, CDR2 SYDVKM. The CDR3 consists of 12 residues. Trimming cost V 3 bases and J 11 bases, with 13 bases left between them. CDR3 residues: CASSFQPDGAFF. The CDR3 DNA reads as TGTGCCAGCAGTTTCCAACCCGACGGGGCTTTCTTT.

This clonotype was seen at least ten times. This rearrangement joins TRBV7-9 to TRBJ2-5; no firm D call. CDR1 SEHNR and CDR2 FQNEAQ come from the germline V gene (reference sequence). The CDR3 runs to 14 residues. The V and J ends lost 4 bases and 1 base respectively, with 10 bases between them. The CDR3 bases are TGTGCCAGCAGCTCAGACATTTCCCAAGAGACCCAGTACTTC. Its protein product is CASSSDISQETQYF. Filled out from reference TRBV7-9 and TRBJ2-5, the complete variable domain reads DTGVSQNPRHKITKRGQNVTFRCDPISEHNRLYWYRQTLGQGPEFLTYFQNEAQLEKSRLLSDRFSAERPKGSFSTLEIQRTEQGDSAMYLCASSSDISQETQYFGPGTRLLVL.

This clonotype was counted at least ten times. The chain carries TRBV19 and TRBJ2-7; a possible D gene is TRBD1 (7 bases). V lost 3 bases and J 6 bases, leaving 12 bases between the germline ends. This CDR3 has 13 amino acids. Germline assignment: CDR1 LNHDA and CDR2 SQIVND (reference sequence). CDR3 amino acids: CASSMGGQTEQYV. The CDR3 DNA is TGTGCCAGTAGTATGGGGGGACAGACCGAGCAGTACGTC.

This clonotype showed up many times. The chain combines TRBV6-2 or TRBV6-3 with TRBJ2-5; D is possibly TRBD1 or TRBD2 (6 bases each). CDR1 is MNHEY and CDR2 is SVGEGT in the germline V gene. V was clipped by 0 bases and J by 5 bases, with 13 bases between them. The CDR3 is made up of 15 amino acids. CDR3 bases: TGTGCCAGCAGTTACTCGGCAGGGGCGGGGGAGACCCAGTACTTC. It codes for CASSYSAGAGETQYF.

This clonotype was found many times. The J gene is TRBJ2-3, the V gene TRBV18, with 7 nucleotides matching TRBD1. Trimming cost V 5 bases and J 2 bases; bases outside gene matches: 7. This CDR3 spans 15 amino acids. CDR1 is KGHSH, CDR2 LQKENI, per germline. CDR3 residues: CASSTRGTDTDTQYF. The CDR3 coding sequence is TGTGCCAGCTCAACGAGAGGGACAGACACAGATACGCAGTATTTT.

Many counts were recorded for this clonotype. CDR3 bases: TGTGCCAGCAGCTTAGGCGGTCAGCCGAGAGGCTACACCTTC. Translated, it gives CASSLGGQPRGYTF. This chain joins TRBV7-9 and TRBJ1-2; D is unresolved. Trimming shortened V by 1 base and J by 8 bases, and 14 bases separated the two germline ends. The CDR3 has 14 residues. Germline lookup yields CDR1 SEHNR and CDR2 FQNEAQ (reference sequence). Complete variable domain (other parts from reference TRBV7-9 and TRBJ1-2): DTGVSQNPRHKITKRGQNVTFRCDPISEHNRLYWYRQTLGQGPEFLTYFQNEAQLEKSRLLSDRFSAERPKGSFSTLEIQRTEQGDSAMYLCASSLGGQPRGYTFGSGTRLTVV.

The sample holds many counts of this clonotype. The chain recombines TRBV4-3 with TRBJ2-4, with D hard to call. CDR1 and CDR2 from the germline V gene are LGHNA and YSLEER. Trimming pared 0 bases from V and 7 bases from J, leaving 10 bases between. The CDR3 has 14 amino acids. As DNA, the CDR3 is TGCGCCAGCAGCCAAGATATCATAGTCAACATTCAGTACTTC. The encoded protein is CASSQDIIVNIQYF.

This clonotype was counted between two and nine times. The genes are TRBV10-1 and TRBJ1-1; TRBD1 matches 11 bases. Germline V gives CDR1 WNHNN, CDR2 SYGVQD (reference sequence). The ends lost 9 bases at V and 1 base at J; junction bases unmatched: 10. The CDR3 covers 16 residues. CDR3 residues: CASFHIGQGANTEAFF. CDR3 DNA: TGCGCCAGTTTTCACATTGGACAGGGGGCGAACACTGAAGCTTTCTTT.

This clonotype occurred many times. V is TRBV30 and J is TRBJ2-7; D might be TRBD1 (6 bases). CDR3 length: 12 residues. Deletions cut 2 bases from V and 1 base from J, with 6 bases between. Germline V gene sequence: CDR1 GTSNPN, CDR2 SVGIG (reference sequence). The CDR3 nucleotides read TGTGCCTGGAGTCAGGGGTCCTACGAGCAGTACTTC. This codes for CAWSQGSYEQYF.

The chain combines TRBV30 with TRBJ2-3; tentatively, D is TRBD2 (6 bases). The V gene lost 0 bases and the J gene lost 4 bases, with 11 bases spanning the gap. The CDR3 runs to 14 residues. Germline lookup yields CDR1 GTSNPN and CDR2 SVGIG (reference sequence). The CDR3 region has the DNA TGTGCCTGGAGTGTATTAGCGGTCCCAGATACGCAGTATTTT. Amino acid sequence: CAWSVLAVPDTQYF.

This clonotype was counted at least ten times. This chain links TRBV7-9 with TRBJ1-1, with 9 positions matching TRBD1. This CDR3 comprises 17 residues. V shed 3 bases and J 0 bases; nucleotides not matched to a gene: 8. Germline CDR1 SEHNR, CDR2 FQNEAQ (reference sequence). CDR3 amino acids: CASSFPDRGIVNTEAFF. The CDR3, as DNA: TGTGCCAGCAGCTTTCCGGACAGGGGAATTGTGAACACTGAAGCTTTCTTT.

This clonotype was found a few times. V is TRBV13 and J is TRBJ1-1; D is perhaps TRBD1 (6 bases). CDR3 size: 12 residues. Germline lookup yields CDR1 PRHDT and CDR2 FYEKMQ (reference sequence). Trimming removed 4 bases from V and 7 bases from J, with 10 bases in between. The DNA for the CDR3 is TGTGCCAGCAGCTCCCCGGACAGTGAAGCTTTCTTT. This translates into CASSSPDSEAFF. The variable domain in full, with the rest retrieved from reference TRBV13 and TRBJ1-1, is AAGVIQSPRHLIKEKRETATLKCYPIPRHDTVYWYQQGPGQDPQFLISFYEKMQSDKGSIPDRFSAQQFSDYHSELNMSSLELGDSALYFCASSSPDSEAFFGQGTRLTVV.

This clonotype was picked up a small number of times. The V gene is TRBV19, the J gene TRBJ2-4; D call uncertain. V lost 3 bases and J 0 bases, leaving 6 bases between the germline ends. There are 14 residues in the CDR3. CDR1 LNHDA and CDR2 SQIVND come from the germline V gene (reference sequence). DNA of the CDR3: TGTGCCAGTAGTATGGTAGAAGCCAAAAACATTCAGTACTTC. It yields the protein CASSMVEAKNIQYF.

This clonotype showed up many times. The chain combines TRBV4-1 with TRBJ1-2; 10 bases are a match to TRBD1. The CDR3 has 15 amino acids. Unmatched junction bases numbered 5, after V lost 1 base and J lost 6 bases. Germline V lookup: CDR1 MGHRA, CDR2 YSYEKL. This CDR3 reads CASSQGQGAKDGYTF. The CDR3 DNA sequence: TGCGCCAGCAGCCAAGGACAGGGGGCGAAGGATGGCTACACCTTC.

This clonotype was seen only a few times. The CDR3 loop reads CASSSSTVEGEPQHF. For the CDR3, the DNA is TGTGCCAGCAGCTCCTCGACAGTCGAAGGTGAGCCCCAGCATTTT. J is TRBJ1-5 and V is TRBV5-4, with D maybe TRBD1 (5 bases). This CDR3 has 15 amino acids. Trimming removed 3 bases from V and 8 bases from J, with 18 bases in between. Germline loops: CDR1 SGHNT, CDR2 YYREEE (reference sequence).